This T cell receptor (beta chain) comes out of a study of OX40 agonist ivuxolimab in advanced cancers. Study information: Treatment received earlier with anti-PD-1, anti-PD-L1 or anti-CTLA-4 agents was allowed, and around 40% had some.

Libraries were prepared by immunoSEQ multiplex PCR; TCRdb keeps only in-frame clonotypes and omits some of them. The sample includes about 62,000 clones, more than 85% of them seen just once. The germline V gene has CDR1 SEHNR and CDR2 FQNEAQ (reference sequence). Between the trimmed V and J ends, which lost 3 bases and 10 bases, there was a span of 12 bases. The CDR3 runs 12 residues. J is TRBJ1-2 and V is TRBV7-9, with D unresolved. The sample consisted of CD4+ or CD8+ T cells sorted from blood, taken in a trial of the OX40 agonist ivuxolimab. The clonotype originates from an adult with an advanced solid tumor such as melanoma, head and neck, liver or kidney cancer. The CDR3 loop is CASSFTNQAYTF. The CDR3 DNA sequence: TGTGCCAGCAGCTTCACTAATCAGGCCTACACCTTC.